This T cell receptor (beta chain) was sequenced in a study of T cell changes during pregnancy in multiple sclerosis. Measured with immunoSEQ multiplex PCR; TCRdb has only the in-frame clones, and not every one. This repertoire shows approximately 57,000 clones, approximately 90% found once; its top ten account for roughly 3.5%. This receptor was taken from a female donor in good health, enrolled as a control in a pregnancy study. Source: peripheral blood, taken after pregnancy.

CDR3 bases: TGTGCCGGTGAACGGGGGGGCATAGGCAATCAGCCCCAGCATTTT. It is translated as CAGERGGIGNQPQHF. This chain joins TRBV28 and TRBJ1-5, with D perhaps TRBD1 (6 bases). Germline CDR1 MDHEN, CDR2 SYDVKM. CDR3 length: 15 amino acids. V was shortened by 11 bases and J by 2 bases, with 19 bases between the two germline ends.